This T cell receptor (beta chain) was recovered during a study of chemoradiotherapy in HPV16-positive cancers. The CDR3 extends over 15 amino acids. CDR1 is SGHVS, CDR2 FQNEAQ, per germline. The V gene end was trimmed by 3 bases and the J gene end by 4 bases; junction bases not matched to a gene: 6. Libraries were prepared by immunoSEQ multiplex PCR; TCRdb keeps only in-frame clonotypes and omits some of them. The table includes 5,000 to 7,500 clones, about 80% detected once. Samples were taken several times over chemoradiotherapy. The chain has TRBV7-8 and TRBJ1-5; 7 bases match TRBD1. Sample: tumor tissue, taken from a patient who underwent chemoradiotherapy. The clonotype was recovered from a human donor with HPV-associated anogenital cancer. The CDR3 loop is CASSFDRAGNQPQHF. CDR3 nucleotides: TGTGCCAGCAGCTTTGACAGGGCAGGGAATCAGCCCCAGCATTTT.